One sample yielded the 18 T cell receptor beta chains listed below, sequenced in a study of blood T cells in healthy people across ages. Primed by a sample-barcoded 5' primer and a J-beta primer mix, a second PCR proceeded for roughly 6 to 12 cycles. TCRdb re-called the 5' RACE reads through MiXCR, storing one row per CDR3 protein. The data show some 790,000 distinct CDR3 sequences, more than 25% seen once. The sequenced sample consisted of blood. These TCRs come from a woman over 75 in good health.

This clonotype was recorded a few times. A much larger clone lies one base from this, so it may be a read error. The J gene is TRBJ2-1, the V gene TRBV20-1; possible D gene TRBD1, 6 bases. Germline V gene sequence: CDR1 DFQATT, CDR2 SNEGSKA (reference sequence). Trimming shortened V by 3 bases and J by 8 bases, and 23 bases separated the two germline ends. The CDR3 covers 16 residues. The CDR3 spells CSASNRVTQLHDEQFF. CDR3 sequence (DNA): TGCAGTGCTAGCAACAGGGTAACCCAACTACACGATGAGCAGTTCTTC.

This clonotype turned up a few times. A clone one base away is much larger, so this may be a read error. The J gene is TRBJ1-4, the V gene TRBV2; no definite D call. Trimming removed 4 bases from V and 8 bases from J, with 11 bases in between. The germline CDR1 and CDR2 sequences are SNHLY and FYNNEI. The CDR3 contains 13 residues. The DNA of the CDR3 is TGTGCCAGCAGTGCAAGCCAAGACGAAAAACTGTTTTTT. Its translation is CASSASQDEKLFF. The full variable domain, rest sourced from reference TRBV2 and TRBJ1-4, is EPEVTQTPSHQVTQMGQEVILRCVPISNHLYFYWYRQILGQKVEFLVSFYNNEISEKSEIFDDQFSVERPDGSNFTLKIRSTKLEDSAMYFCASSASQDEKLFFGSGTQLSVL.

The rearrangement links TRBV7-8 to TRBJ1-1; D gene uncertain. Trimming removed 2 bases from V and 5 bases from J, with 15 bases in between. This CDR3 has 15 residues. In germline, CDR1 is SGHVS, CDR2 FQNEAQ. CDR3 loop: CASSLYRDSRTEAFF. The DNA of the CDR3 is TGTGCCAGCAGCTTATATCGGGATTCCCGGACTGAAGCTTTCTTT.

This clonotype was counted ten times or more. This chain links TRBV5-6 with TRBJ1-5; a weak D match, TRBD1 (6 bases). CDR1 and CDR2 from the germline V gene are SGHDT and YYEEEE. There are 14 residues in the CDR3. V lost 5 bases and J lost 7, with 16 bases in between. The CDR3 sequence is CASSDMDSGQPQHF. As DNA, the CDR3 is TGTGCCAGCAGTGACATGGACAGCGGACAGCCCCAGCATTTT.

This clonotype has a count of ten or more. This chain uses TRBV15 with TRBJ1-6; 7 bases fit TRBD1. Trimming took 4 bases from V and 7 from J; bases not matched to a gene: 4. The CDR3 covers 14 residues. Per the germline V gene, CDR1 is LNHNV and CDR2 is YYDKDF (reference sequence). The CDR3 here is CATSKGQLNSPLHF. CDR3 nucleotide sequence: TGTGCCACCAGCAAGGGACAGTTAAATTCACCCCTCCACTTT. Using reference TRBV15 and TRBJ1-6 for the parts outside the CDR3, the full variable domain is DAMVIQNPRYQVTQFGKPVTLSCSQTLNHNVMYWYQQKSSQAPKLLFHYYDKDFNNEADTPDNFQSRRPNTSFCFLDIRSPGLGDTAMYLCATSKGQLNSPLHFGNGTRLTVT.

Points on this clonotype: Just one base apart from a much larger clone, this may be a read error. This chain joins TRBV5-8 and TRBJ2-7, with 9 bases fitting TRBD1. The V segment lost 4 bases and the J segment 2 bases; nucleotides outside the gene matches: 7. The length of the CDR3 is 15 residues. Germline assignment: CDR1 SGHTS and CDR2 YDEGEE. CDR3 nucleotides: TGTGCCAGCAGCACCTGGACAGGGGCAACCTACGAGCAGTACGTC. Protein sequence: CASSTWTGATYEQYV.

Only a few counts were recorded for this clonotype. V gene TRBV20-1 combines with J gene TRBJ1-1, with 11 bases identical to TRBD1. J gave up 0 bases and V 3 bases, and 3 bases lay outside the gene matches. This CDR3 is built from 15 residues. Germline CDR1 reads DFQATT; CDR2 reads SNEGSKA (reference sequence). The CDR3 is CSARGTGGMNTEAFF. The CDR3 DNA sequence: TGCAGTGCTAGGGGGACAGGGGGAATGAACACTGAAGCTTTCTTT.

The rearrangement uses TRBV7-8 and TRBJ1-1; D call uncertain. The CDR3 runs to 15 residues. Germline assignment: CDR1 SGHVS and CDR2 FQNEAQ. The ends were cut back, 1 base at V and 3 bases at J, with 12 bases in the middle. The CDR3, as DNA: TGTGCCAGCAGCTTAGAATCCGCCAGGTACACTGAAGCTTTCTTT. Its translation: CASSLESARYTEAFF.

The sample holds many counts of this clonotype. The V gene is TRBV12-3 or TRBV12-4, the J gene TRBJ1-4; D is unclear. The CDR3 extends over 13 amino acids. Deletions cut 7 bases from V and 13 bases from J, with 19 bases between. CDR3 in DNA: TGTGCCAGCACTATGGACCGCCTGGGCGGACTGTTTTTT. It encodes CASTMDRLGGLFF.

With respect to this clonotype: A much larger clone lies one base from this, so it may be a read error. The chain combines TRBV7-9 with TRBJ2-2; TRBD2 matches at 14 bases. The V gene's germline CDR1 is SEHNR and CDR2 FQNEAQ (reference sequence). The CDR3 loop spans 19 amino acids. CDR3 sequence (DNA): TGTGCCAGCAGCTTATGGGGGACTAGCGGGGGACCGAACACCGGGGAGCGGTTTTTT. This gives the protein CASSLWGTSGGPNTGERFF.

The chain has TRBV6-5 and TRBJ2-2, with D maybe TRBD1 (5 bases). The V end was cut by 9 bases, the J end by 2 bases, with 7 bases between. The germline V gene has CDR1 MNHEY and CDR2 SVGAGI. This CDR3 has 12 residues. Here the CDR3 reads CASTGNTGELFF. CDR3 DNA sequence: TGTGCCAGTACAGGAAACACCGGGGAGCTGTTTTTT.

This clonotype was counted once. The V call is TRBV6-1, the J call TRBJ2-3; maybe TRBD2 (5 bases). Trimming removed 1 base from V and 5 bases from J, with 19 bases in between. Per germline, CDR1 MNHNS and CDR2 SASEGT. This CDR3 contains 17 residues. CDR3 nucleotide sequence: TGTGCCAGCAGTGAAGGGAGTTGGAGCGCTGGGAGAGATACGCAGTATTTT. Translation: CASSEGSWSAGRDTQYF.

This clonotype was counted ten times or more. V usage is TRBV3-1 and J usage is TRBJ2-1, with D maybe TRBD1 (5 bases). Trimming took 0 bases from V and 4 from J, leaving 16 bases between them. Germline CDR1 LGHDT, CDR2 YNNKEL (reference sequence). The CDR3 sequence is 17 residues long. CDR3 protein: CASSQDIRTRIYNEQFF. CDR3 coding DNA: TGTGCCAGCAGCCAAGATATTCGGACAAGGATTTACAATGAGCAGTTCTTC.

This clonotype was seen a few times. The gene calls are TRBV12-3 or TRBV12-4 and TRBJ2-2; D call uncertain. This CDR3 has 13 residues. V was shortened by 2 bases and J by 6 bases, with 7 bases between the two germline ends. The chain's CDR3 is CASSLKGPGELFF. The CDR3 DNA follows: TGTGCCAGCAGTTTAAAGGGTCCCGGGGAGCTGTTTTTT.

This clonotype was seen many times. The DNA of the CDR3 is TGTGCCAGCAACCAGGACGCTCAAGAGACCCAGTACTTC. The encoded protein is CASNQDAQETQYF. This rearrangement joins TRBV7-2 to TRBJ2-5; D ambiguous. V shed 7 bases and J shed 2 bases, with 11 bases lying between them. The CDR3 is made up of 13 amino acids. Per germline, CDR1 SGHTA and CDR2 FQGNSA.

The rearrangement joins TRBV5-1 to TRBJ1-1; D gene unclear. Germline V gene lookup returns CDR1 SGHRS and CDR2 YFSETQ. The CDR3 consists of 14 residues. Trimming removed 0 bases from V and 2 bases from J, with 8 bases in between. CDR3 bases: TGCGCCAGCAGCTTGGTAGTGCAAAACACTGAAGCTTTCTTT. Protein: CASSLVVQNTEAFF.

Regarding this clonotype: This may arise from a read error, as a much more abundant clone is one base away. The rearrangement links TRBV20-1 to TRBJ2-1; 9 positions match TRBD1. Germline V gene sequence: CDR1 DFQATT, CDR2 SNEGSKA (reference sequence). V lost 5 bases to trimming and J lost 13 bases; unmatched junction nucleotides: 15. The CDR3 runs 14 residues. CDR3 loop: CSAAPGQGWETQFF. For the CDR3, the DNA is TGCAGTGCTGCACCGGGACAGGGATGGGAGACCCAGTTCTTC.

To note about this clonotype: At one end, the junction sequence differs from germline, possibly due to a read error. The gene calls are TRBV20-1 and TRBJ1-5; the match to TRBD1 covers 9 bases. There are 16 residues in the CDR3. Germline values: CDR1 DFQATT, CDR2 SNEGSKA (reference sequence). CDR3 residues: CSARDSHRGRNRPQHF. The CDR3 DNA is TGCAGTGCTAGAGATTCCCACAGGGGGCGAAATCGGCCCCAGCATTTT.